Presented here are 27 T cell receptor beta chains from one specimen sequenced in a study of neurological immune-mediated disorders. TCRdb re-derived calls from the 5' RACE reads in MiXCR, one entry per CDR3 protein. The sample records more than 45,000 distinct CDR3 sequences, about 4% being singletons. Sequences were obtained from PBMCs. All receptors come from a man between 45 and 60 years old with multiple sclerosis.

This clonotype was picked up a small number of times. The rearrangement links TRBV2 to TRBJ2-1; D might be TRBD1 (6 bases). The germline gives CDR1 SNHLY, CDR2 FYNNEI. The CDR3 consists of 13 residues. V shed 7 bases and J shed 0 bases, with 7 bases lying between them. In nucleotides, the CDR3 is TGTGCCAGCACAGGGGTCTCCTACAATGAGCAGTTCTTC. As protein: CASTGVSYNEQFF.

In this sample, this clonotype turned up many times. The chain couples TRBV24-1 to TRBJ2-2; 12 bases agree with TRBD2. V lost 0 bases and J lost 8; bases outside the gene matches: 15. This CDR3 region has 20 residues. Germline loops: CDR1 KGHDR, CDR2 SFDVKD. The CDR3 is CATSDLESGLAGSRSGELFF. The CDR3 nucleotides read TGTGCCACCAGTGATTTGGAATCGGGACTAGCGGGCTCGAGGTCAGGGGAGCTGTTTTTT.

At least ten counts were recorded for this clonotype. V gene TRBV29-1 combines with J gene TRBJ1-1; D is ambiguous. The CDR3 has 15 residues. V lost 3 bases to trimming and J lost 1 base, with 15 bases between them. Germline V gene data show CDR1 as SQVTM and CDR2 as ANQGSEA. CDR3 in DNA: TGCAGCGTTGAGGGTGGCGATGAATGGAACACTGAAGCTTTCTTT. This codes for CSVEGGDEWNTEAFF.

V and J are TRBV3-1 and TRBJ2-5; weak D call: TRBD1 (5 bases). V gave up 1 base and J gave up 1 base, with 7 bases separating them. The germline gives CDR1 LGHDT, CDR2 YNNKEL (reference sequence). The CDR3 totals 14 residues. The CDR3 loop is CASSQGGSQETQYF. For the CDR3, the DNA is TGTGCCAGCAGCCAAGGGGGCAGCCAAGAGACCCAGTACTTC.

This clonotype appeared many times. The chain employs TRBV5-1 and TRBJ2-1; possibly TRBD1 for D (7 bases). The V gene's germline CDR1 is SGHRS and CDR2 YFSETQ. Trimming shortened V by 0 bases and J by 15 bases, and 13 bases separated the two germline ends. The CDR3 is 12 amino acids. DNA of the CDR3: TGCGCCAGCAGCTTGGGCGGGACAGATCCGTTCTTC. Translated: CASSLGGTDPFF. Filled out from reference TRBV5-1 and TRBJ2-1, the complete variable domain reads KAGVTQTPRYLIKTRGQQVTLSCSPISGHRSVSWYQQTPGQGLQFLFEYFSETQRNKGNFPGRFSGRQFSNSRSEMNVSTLELGDSALYLCASSLGGTDPFFGPGTRLTVL.

In this sample, this clonotype turned up many times. The rearrangement uses TRBV5-1 and TRBJ1-1; D not certain. The V end was cut by 3 bases, the J end by 2 bases, with 8 bases between. This CDR3 region has 13 residues. Germline V lookup: CDR1 SGHRS, CDR2 YFSETQ. CDR3 coding DNA: TGCGCCAGCAGCTACCGGGATAACACTGAAGCTTTCTTT. Its translation is CASSYRDNTEAFF. Variable domain in full (rest from reference TRBV5-1 and TRBJ1-1): KAGVTQTPRYLIKTRGQQVTLSCSPISGHRSVSWYQQTPGQGLQFLFEYFSETQRNKGNFPGRFSGRQFSNSRSEMNVSTLELGDSALYLCASSYRDNTEAFFGQGTRLTVV.

Comments on this clonotype: A junction boundary mismatches the germline segment, possibly from a read error. V is TRBV28 and J is TRBJ1-5; the match to TRBD1 covers 10 bases. This CDR3 is built from 15 residues. CDR1 and CDR2 (germline): MDHEN, SYDVKM. The CDR3 DNA sequence: TGTGCCATCAGTTTTCGACAGGGGGCCCAACAGCCCCAGCATTTT. Its protein product is CAISFRQGAQQPQHF.

For this clonotype: Here the CDR3 omits its conserved ending phenylalanine or tryptophan, so a read error is the likely source. The chain links TRBV10-3 to TRBJ2-7; no clear D gene. Germline CDR1 and CDR2: ENHRY and SYGVKD. V was pared by 3 bases and J by 6 bases, with 24 bases between. The CDR3 totals 17 residues. The CDR3 DNA reads as TGTGCCATCAGTGACCCCTACGTGGCTCCACCGCCCCCCGAGCAGTACAAC. It translates to CAISDPYVAPPPPEQYN.

The chain combines TRBV7-9 with TRBJ2-7; D is ambiguous. CDR1 is SEHNR and CDR2 is FQNEAQ in the germline V gene (reference sequence). Trimming stripped 0 bases from V and 4 bases from J, with 10 bases between. CDR3 length equals 14 residues. The DNA for the CDR3 is TGTGCCAGCAGCTTAGCCAACAGCCCTTACGAGCAGTACTTC. Its protein is CASSLANSPYEQYF.

This clonotype was seen more than once but under ten times. The chain is built from TRBV7-2 and TRBJ2-1; D may be TRBD1 or TRBD2 (5 bases each). Per the germline V gene, CDR1 is SGHTA and CDR2 is FQGNSA. Deletions cut 5 bases from V and 9 bases from J, with 17 bases between. The CDR3 consists of 14 residues. This CDR3 reads CASSHQVPGGEQFF. Here the CDR3 DNA reads TGTGCCAGCAGCCACCAGGTCCCTGGGGGTGAGCAGTTCTTC.

This chain joins TRBV28 and TRBJ1-1, with 9 bases that match TRBD1. Unmatched junction bases numbered 7, after V lost 1 base and J lost 10 bases. Germline values: CDR1 MDHEN, CDR2 SYDVKM. This CDR3 contains 14 residues. CDR3 bases: TGTGCCAGCAGTTTATCACAGGGGGCAGGAAGAGCTTTCTTT. Its translation is CASSLSQGAGRAFF.

By share, this clonotype ranks as medium-sized. V gene TRBV5-1 combines with J gene TRBJ2-1, with 9 nucleotides matching TRBD1. Trimming at V came to 0 bases and at J to 5 bases, leaving 3 bases not matched to a gene. Germline V gene sequence: CDR1 SGHRS, CDR2 YFSETQ. The CDR3 covers 15 residues. The CDR3 spells CASSLDRGRDNEQFF. For the CDR3, the DNA is TGCGCCAGCAGCTTGGACAGGGGGCGTGACAATGAGCAGTTCTTC.

This clonotype was observed many times. The chain combines TRBV7-6 with TRBJ2-7; maybe TRBD1 (5 bases). This CDR3 comprises 15 residues. Trimming left V 4 bases short and J 0 bases short, with 13 bases between. CDR1 SGHVS and CDR2 FNYEAQ come from the germline V gene. The CDR3 nucleotides read TGTGCCAGCAGCTCCATCCAGGGTGCCTCCTACGAGCAGTACTTC. This gives the protein CASSSIQGASYEQYF.

There are a few counts of this clonotype. The chain joins TRBV5-1 to TRBJ2-5; maybe TRBD1 (6 bases). V was pared by 2 bases and J by 0 bases, with 14 bases between. The CDR3 is made up of 16 amino acids. Germline V gene sequence: CDR1 SGHRS, CDR2 YFSETQ. The DNA of the CDR3 is TGCGCCAGCAGCTTAGGAGGACAGCAGTACCAAGAGACCCAGTACTTC. As protein: CASSLGGQQYQETQYF.

A few counts support this clonotype. The CDR3 does not end in the conserved phenylalanine or tryptophan, so this is likely a read error. The rearrangement uses TRBV2 and TRBJ2-4; D gene unclear. The V gene lost 3 bases and the J gene lost 0 bases, with 9 bases spanning the gap. The CDR3 contains 15 residues. Germline loops: CDR1 SNHLY, CDR2 FYNNEI. The CDR3 loop reads CASSDGNLAKNIQYN. The CDR3 DNA reads TGTGCCAGCAGTGACGGAAACCTAGCCAAAAACATTCAGTACAAC.

This clonotype has ten or more counts. This chain connects TRBV11-2 to TRBJ2-2; unclear D gene. The CDR3 covers 15 residues. CDR1 and CDR2 (germline): SGHAT, FQNNGV. The V end was cut by 2 bases, the J end by 8 bases, with 15 bases between. CDR3 loop: CASSLSGLVEGELFF. CDR3 coding DNA: TGTGCCAGCAGCTTATCGGGCCTAGTTGAGGGGGAGCTGTTTTTT.

This clonotype was counted at least ten times. This chain links TRBV4-1 with TRBJ2-7; unclear D gene. The CDR3 runs 15 residues. V was cut by 1 base and J by 1 base, with 11 bases left in between. The germline gives CDR1 MGHRA, CDR2 YSYEKL. The CDR3 DNA is TGCGCCAGCAGCCAAGCGACCACTTATTCCTACGAGCAGTACTTC. Translated, it gives CASSQATTYSYEQYF.

This clonotype showed up many times. The chain joins TRBV20-1 to TRBJ1-2, with 7 bases that match TRBD1. Germline lookup yields CDR1 DFQATT and CDR2 SNEGSKA (reference sequence). The CDR3 length is 13 residues. This CDR3 is CGEGAPLWYGYTF. The CDR3 DNA follows: TGCGGGGAGGGGGCACCTCTTTGGTATGGCTACACCTTC.

This clonotype was recorded at least ten times. V is TRBV4-1 and J is TRBJ1-1, with D perhaps matching TRBD1 (5 bases). There are 13 residues in the CDR3. Trimming removed 4 bases at V and 4 bases at J, with 10 bases between. The germline V gene has CDR1 MGHRA and CDR2 YSYEKL. As DNA, the CDR3 is TGCGCCAGCAGCCGGGGCCAAAGCACTGAAGCTTTCTTT. Translated: CASSRGQSTEAFF.

The chain links TRBV3-1 to TRBJ2-7; 12 bases are shared with TRBD2. Germline V gives CDR1 LGHDT, CDR2 YNNKEL (reference sequence). The V segment lost 0 bases and the J segment 4 bases; nucleotides outside the gene matches: 4. This CDR3 has 16 residues. In DNA, the CDR3 is TGTGCCAGCAGCCAAGATCTGACTAGCGGGAGTTACGAGCAGTACTTC. Encoded protein: CASSQDLTSGSYEQYF.

This clonotype was recorded at least ten times. The chain links TRBV28 to TRBJ2-3; D is perhaps TRBD2 (5 bases). The CDR3 has 16 residues. The ends were cut back, 7 bases at V and 2 bases at J, with 19 bases in the middle. Germline values: CDR1 MDHEN, CDR2 SYDVKM. CDR3 sequence: CASTPQRVYLTDTQYF. The CDR3 DNA follows: TGTGCCAGCACCCCTCAGAGGGTCTATCTCACAGATACGCAGTATTTT.

This clonotype was seen at least ten times. The chain uses TRBV9 and TRBJ1-6; a possible D gene is TRBD1 (6 bases). This CDR3 is built from 15 residues. Germline V lookup: CDR1 SGDLS, CDR2 YYNGEE. V shed 2 bases and J shed 5 bases, with 11 bases lying between them. DNA of the CDR3: TGTGCCAGCAGCGTGGAGGGGGGTAATAATTCACCCCTCCACTTT. Encoded protein: CASSVEGGNNSPLHF.

The chain joins TRBV29-1 to TRBJ2-7, with D tentatively TRBD1 or TRBD2 (6 bases each). The germline CDR1 and CDR2 sequences are SQVTM and ANQGSEA. This CDR3 has 11 residues. Here the CDR3 DNA reads TGCAGTGGGGGCGGGGAGCACGAGCAGTACTTC. Translating gives CSGGGEHEQYF.

This clonotype was seen many times. This sequence joins TRBV3-1 and TRBJ2-5, with 8 nucleotides matching TRBD2. J was trimmed by 5 bases and V by 0 bases; bases with no gene match: 8. The CDR3 covers 16 residues. Germline V CDR1 and CDR2: LGHDT, YNNKEL (reference sequence). The CDR3 reads CASSQEGAGGAETQYF. Written as DNA, the CDR3 is TGTGCCAGCAGCCAAGAAGGGGCGGGAGGAGCGGAGACCCAGTACTTC.

This clonotype was counted many times. This sequence joins TRBV7-6 and TRBJ2-1, with 7 bases aligning to TRBD2. CDR1 is SGHVS, CDR2 FNYEAQ, per germline. This CDR3 is built from 13 residues. Trimming removed 8 bases from V and 6 bases from J; junction bases left unmatched: 7. The CDR3 coding sequence is TGTGCCAGCCGGGAGGCCGGTGTCAATGAGCAGTTCTTC. Its protein is CASREAGVNEQFF.

This clonotype was found many times. CDR3 nucleotide sequence: TGTGCCAGCAGCGAAGGACTAGCGGACTCCTACGAGCAGTACTTC. Residues: CASSEGLADSYEQYF. The rearrangement joins TRBV3-1 to TRBJ2-7; 10 bases agree with TRBD2. The germline V gene has CDR1 LGHDT and CDR2 YNNKEL (reference sequence). V was pared by 5 bases and J by 0 bases, with 4 bases of the junction left unmatched. The length of the CDR3 is 15 residues.

Details on this clonotype: This may come from a read error, since a much larger clone is one base off. The chain combines TRBV7-9 with TRBJ1-5; D call uncertain. The CDR3 extends over 14 amino acids. The germline V gene encodes CDR1 SEHNR and CDR2 FQNEAQ (reference sequence). The CDR3 here is CASSRGEGNQPQNF. The CDR3 region has the DNA TGTGCCAGCAGTCGGGGAGAGGGCAATCAGCCCCAGAATTTT.